These T cell receptor beta chains were read from a single sample in a study of CD8 T cells in Susac syndrome. TCRdb recomputed calls from the immunoSEQ multiplex PCR reads with MiXCR, one row per CDR3 protein. The sample carries a few hundred thousand distinct CDR3 sequences, 95% recorded once. The sample was CD4+ T cells from PBMCs. These receptors originate from a human donor with multiple sclerosis. CDR3s include the opening cysteine and the closing phenylalanine or tryptophan. The D gene is left open where the match is weak. Size tells how often a clone was seen (once, few, many) or the class of an expanded clone, and some rows leave it out.

size: NA; J: TRBJ2-3; V: TRBV20-1; D: NA; DNA: TGCAGTGCTAGAGATCATAGCGTCGGAGCAGATACGCAGTATTTT; CDR3: CSARDHSVGADTQYF
size: NA; J: TRBJ1-1; V: TRBV30; D: NA; DNA: TGTGCCTGGGCCAGGACAGCCACTGAAGCTTTCTTT; CDR3: CAWARTATEAFF
size: NA; J: TRBJ1-2; V: TRBV9; D: TRBD1; DNA: TGTGCCAGCAGCGTAACCGGGACAGGGGCCGATGGCTACACCTTC; CDR3: CASSVTGTGADGYTF
size: NA; J: TRBJ1-1; V: TRBV29-1; D: NA; DNA: TGCAGCGTGGCACAGATACCTCGCACTGAAGCTTTCTTT; CDR3: CSVAQIPRTEAFF
size: NA; J: TRBJ2-7; V: TRBV29-1; D: NA; DNA: TGCAGCGTTGTTATGCCATACTACGAGCAGTACTTC; CDR3: CSVVMPYYEQYF
size: NA; J: TRBJ2-7; V: TRBV23-1; D: NA; DNA: TGCGCCAGCAGTCAATCGAGACTTGCCGAGCAGTACTTC; CDR3: CASSQSRLAEQYF
size: NA; J: TRBJ2-7; V: TRBV4-2; D: TRBD1; DNA: TGTGCCAGCAGCCCGACCGGGACAGGGGTCCACGAGCAGTACTTC; CDR3: CASSPTGTGVHEQYF
size: NA; J: TRBJ2-1; V: TRBV7-2; D: NA; DNA: TGTGCCAGCAGCTTCCAGGGTGGGGGTGAGCAGTTCTTC; CDR3: CASSFQGGGEQFF
size: NA; J: TRBJ2-1; V: TRBV29-1; D: NA; DNA: TGCAGCGTTGTACTCGACTACTCCTACAATGAGCAGTTCTTC; CDR3: CSVVLDYSYNEQFF
size: NA; J: TRBJ2-1; V: TRBV19; D: TRBD1; DNA: TGTGCCAGTAGCCTACAGGGGGCTTCCTACAATGAGCAGTTCTTC; CDR3: CASSLQGASYNEQFF
size: NA; J: TRBJ2-5; V: TRBV20-1; D: NA; DNA: TGCAGTGCCGTATCCGGGGAGACCCAGTACTTC; CDR3: CSAVSGETQYF
size: NA; J: TRBJ2-7; V: TRBV18; D: TRBD1; DNA: TGTGCCAGCTCACCAGGATCACAGGGGACCTACGAGCAGTACTTC; CDR3: CASSPGSQGTYEQYF
size: NA; J: TRBJ2-5; V: TRBV5-1; D: NA; DNA: TGCGCCAGCAGCTTGGTACGCCCGCCAGAGACCCAGTACTTC; CDR3: CASSLVRPPETQYF
size: NA; J: TRBJ2-1; V: TRBV23-1; D: NA; DNA: TGCGCCAGCAGTCAATCTGTCGGCAATGAGCAGTTCTTC; CDR3: CASSQSVGNEQFF
size: NA; J: TRBJ1-6; V: TRBV7-3; D: NA; DNA: TGTGCCAGCGCCGAGAGTTTAGAGTCACCCCTCCACTTT; CDR3: CASAESLESPLHF
size: NA; J: TRBJ2-1; V: TRBV27; D: NA; DNA: TGTGCCAGCAGGGACAGCTCCTACAATGAGCAGTTCTTC; CDR3: CASRDSSYNEQFF
size: NA; J: TRBJ2-6; V: TRBV3-1; D: NA; DNA: TGTGCCAGCAGCCACGGGACCGGGGGCTCTGGGGCCAACGTCCTGACTTTC; CDR3: CASSHGTGGSGANVLTF
size: NA; J: TRBJ1-6; V: TRBV7-9; D: TRBD1; DNA: TGTGCCAGCAGCTCCGGGACAGTTAATTCACCCCTCCACTTT; CDR3: CASSSGTVNSPLHF
size: NA; J: TRBJ2-1; V: TRBV18; D: TRBD1; DNA: TGTGCCAGCTCACCTGGGACAGGGTGGTTCTTC; CDR3: CASSPGTGWFF
size: NA; J: TRBJ2-2; V: TRBV6-2/TRBV6-3; D: NA; DNA: TGTGCCAGCAATTTTGCGGGGGAGCTGTTTTTT; CDR3: CASNFAGELFF
size: NA; J: TRBJ2-5; V: TRBV29-1; D: NA; DNA: TGCAGCGACACCCATCGGGAGACCCAGTACTTC; CDR3: CSDTHRETQYF
size: NA; J: TRBJ1-5; V: TRBV29-1; D: NA; DNA: TGCAGCGTGTCGGGGGGCCGGGGAGGCCAGCCCCAGCATTTT; CDR3: CSVSGGRGGQPQHF
size: once; J: TRBJ2-7; V: TRBV30; D: NA; DNA: TGTGCCTGGAGTAAGCAGGCAGGGTGGTACGAGCAGTACTTC; CDR3: CAWSKQAGWYEQYF
size: NA; J: TRBJ2-6; V: TRBV7-8; D: NA; DNA: TGTGCCAGCAGTTCCTTTCGACAGAGCTCTGGGGCCAACGTCCTGACTTTC; CDR3: CASSSFRQSSGANVLTF
size: NA; J: TRBJ1-1; V: TRBV29-1; D: NA; DNA: TGCAGCGTGAGGGACGACAGCCCAAACACTGAAGCTTTCTTT; CDR3: CSVRDDSPNTEAFF
size: NA; J: TRBJ1-5; V: TRBV20-1; D: NA; DNA: TGCAGTGCTAGTTTGGGGGGCGCGGAGCAGCCCCAGCATTTT; CDR3: CSASLGGAEQPQHF
size: NA; J: TRBJ2-7; V: TRBV20-1; D: TRBD2; DNA: TGCAGTGCTAGTCACCAAGCGGGGGACTACGAGCAGTACTTC; CDR3: CSASHQAGDYEQYF
size: NA; J: TRBJ2-7; V: TRBV6-4; D: TRBD1; DNA: TGTGCCAGCAGTGCCGGGACAGGGTACGAGCAGTACTTC; CDR3: CASSAGTGYEQYF
size: NA; J: TRBJ1-4; V: TRBV15; D: NA; DNA: TGTGCCACCAGCCAGGGAGTAGAGGAAAAACTGTTTTTT; CDR3: CATSQGVEEKLFF
size: NA; J: TRBJ1-1; V: TRBV20-1; D: NA; DNA: TGCAGTGCTAGTCACCAGAACACTGAAGCTTTCTTT; CDR3: CSASHQNTEAFF
size: NA; J: TRBJ2-1; V: TRBV12-3/TRBV12-4; D: NA; DNA: TGTGCCAGCAGTTTTTACGGGGAAGGTAGCAATGAGCAGTTCTTC; CDR3: CASSFYGEGSNEQFF